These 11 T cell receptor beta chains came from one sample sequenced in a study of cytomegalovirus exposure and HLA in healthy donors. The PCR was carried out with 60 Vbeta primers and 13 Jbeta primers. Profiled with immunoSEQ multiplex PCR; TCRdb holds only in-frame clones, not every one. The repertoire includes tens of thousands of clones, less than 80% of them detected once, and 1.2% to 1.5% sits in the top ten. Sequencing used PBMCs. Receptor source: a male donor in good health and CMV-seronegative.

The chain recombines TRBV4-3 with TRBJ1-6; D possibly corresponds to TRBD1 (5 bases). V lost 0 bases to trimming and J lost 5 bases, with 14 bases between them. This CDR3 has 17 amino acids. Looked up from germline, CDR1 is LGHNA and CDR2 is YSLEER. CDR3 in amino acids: CASSQDRRGLNNSPLHF. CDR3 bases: TGCGCCAGCAGCCAAGATCGGAGGGGTTTAAATAATTCACCCCTCCACTTT.

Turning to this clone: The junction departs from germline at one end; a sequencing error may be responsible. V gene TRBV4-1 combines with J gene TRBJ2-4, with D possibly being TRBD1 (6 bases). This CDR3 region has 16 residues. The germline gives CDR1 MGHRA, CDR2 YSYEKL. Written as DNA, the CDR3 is TGCGCCAGCAGCCAAGTGCAGGGGATCGGCAAAAACAGTCAGTACTTC. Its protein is CASSQVQGIGKNSQYF.

CDR3 DNA sequence: TGTGCCAGCAGTTTATCCAGCGGGACCTTCACCGGGGAGCTGTTTTTT. Protein product: CASSLSSGTFTGELFF. The rearrangement joins TRBV27 to TRBJ2-2; 7 nucleotides align to TRBD2. This CDR3 is 16 amino acids long. Germline lookup yields CDR1 MNHEY and CDR2 SMNVEV (reference sequence). Trimming cost V 0 bases and J 4 bases; bases outside gene matches: 5.

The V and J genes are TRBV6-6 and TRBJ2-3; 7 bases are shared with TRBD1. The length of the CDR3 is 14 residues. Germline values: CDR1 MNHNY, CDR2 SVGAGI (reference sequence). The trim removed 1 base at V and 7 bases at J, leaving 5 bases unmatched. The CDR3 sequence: CASSYLDRTNTQYF. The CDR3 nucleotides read TGTGCCAGCAGTTACTTGGACAGGACAAATACGCAGTATTTT.

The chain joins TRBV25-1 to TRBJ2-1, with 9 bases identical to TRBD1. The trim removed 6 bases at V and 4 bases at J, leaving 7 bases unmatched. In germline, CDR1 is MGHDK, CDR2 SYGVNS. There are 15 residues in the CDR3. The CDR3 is CASSTQGALYNEQFF. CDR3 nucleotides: TGTGCCAGCAGCACACAGGGGGCCCTTTACAATGAGCAGTTCTTC.

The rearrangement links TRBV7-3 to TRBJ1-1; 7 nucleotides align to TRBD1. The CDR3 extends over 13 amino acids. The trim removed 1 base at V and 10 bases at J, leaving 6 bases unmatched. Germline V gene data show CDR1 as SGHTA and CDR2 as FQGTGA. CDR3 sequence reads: CASSLKRDSRAFF. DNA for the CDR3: TGTGCCAGCAGCTTAAAAAGGGACAGCCGAGCTTTCTTT.

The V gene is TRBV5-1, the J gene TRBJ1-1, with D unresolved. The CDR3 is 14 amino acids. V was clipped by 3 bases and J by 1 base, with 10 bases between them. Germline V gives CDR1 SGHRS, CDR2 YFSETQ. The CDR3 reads CASSWVAGNTEAFF. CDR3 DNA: TGCGCCAGCAGCTGGGTGGCAGGGAACACTGAAGCTTTCTTT.

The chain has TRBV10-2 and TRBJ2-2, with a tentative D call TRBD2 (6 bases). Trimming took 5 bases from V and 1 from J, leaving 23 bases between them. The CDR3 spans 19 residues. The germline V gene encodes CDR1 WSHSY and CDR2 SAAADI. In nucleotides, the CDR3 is TGCGCCAGCAGTTTTTCCTATCCCGGAGGGGACGGGAACACCGGGGAGCTGTTTTTT. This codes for CASSFSYPGGDGNTGELFF.

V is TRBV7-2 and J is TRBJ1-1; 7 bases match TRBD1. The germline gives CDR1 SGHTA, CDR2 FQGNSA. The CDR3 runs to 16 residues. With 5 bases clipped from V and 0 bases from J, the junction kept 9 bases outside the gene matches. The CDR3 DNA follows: TGTGCCAGCAGCCCTTACAGGGGACCTATGAACACTGAAGCTTTCTTT. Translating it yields CASSPYRGPMNTEAFF.

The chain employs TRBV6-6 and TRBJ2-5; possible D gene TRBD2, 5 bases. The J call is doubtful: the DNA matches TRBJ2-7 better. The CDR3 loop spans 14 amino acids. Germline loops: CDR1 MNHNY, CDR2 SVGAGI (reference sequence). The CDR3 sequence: CASSYLGLSYEQYF. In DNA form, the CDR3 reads TGTGCCAGCAGTTACCTTGGACTGTCCTACGAGCAGTACTTC.

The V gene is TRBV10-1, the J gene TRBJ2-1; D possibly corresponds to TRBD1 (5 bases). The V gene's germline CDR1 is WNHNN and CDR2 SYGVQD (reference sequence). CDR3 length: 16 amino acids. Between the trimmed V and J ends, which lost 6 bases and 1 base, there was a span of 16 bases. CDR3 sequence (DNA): TGCGCCAGCAGCCCCAACAGGCAACCATCCTACAATGAGCAGTTCTTC. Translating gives CASSPNRQPSYNEQFF.